Listed below are T cell receptor beta chains from one sample, sequenced in a study of beta chain features in type 1 diabetes. Clones were read by immunoSEQ multiplex PCR, and TCRdb kept only the in-frame ones, dropping some. The sample contains 130,000 to 150,000 clones, approximately 13% of which appear only once. The sequencing sample was made of central memory CD4+ T cells from blood. The receptor set was obtained from a man younger than 30 with type 1 diabetes. Both conserved end residues are part of each CDR3. D genes are given only for firm matches. The size field is filled for only some rows; it gives once, few, many or a size class.

>few|-|TRBV5-1|TRBJ1-2
CASSLDNYGYTF
TGCGCCAGCAGCTTGGACAACTATGGCTACACCTTC
>few|-|TRBV4-1|TRBJ2-5
CASSQDRTTRQETQYF
TGCGCCAGCAGCCAAGATAGAACTACCCGCCAAGAGACCCAGTACTTC
>-|TRBD1|TRBV18|TRBJ1-2
CASSPPRTGGYGYTF
TGTGCCAGCTCACCACCTAGGACAGGGGGATATGGCTACACCTTC
>-|TRBD1|TRBV9|TRBJ2-5
CASSVSTGFQETQYF
TGTGCCAGCAGCGTCTCGACAGGGTTCCAAGAGACCCAGTACTTC
>few|TRBD2|TRBV7-9|TRBJ2-1
CASSATSGGANEQFF
TGTGCCAGCAGCGCGACTAGCGGGGGGGCCAATGAGCAGTTCTTC
>few|-|TRBV28|TRBJ1-2
CASSLTDFGYTF
TGTGCCAGCAGTTTAACCGATTTTGGCTACACCTTC
>few|TRBD2|TRBV30|TRBJ2-3
CAWSRGGGNTQYF
TGTGCCTGGAGTCGGGGGGGCGGAAATACGCAGTATTTT
>-|-|TRBV5-1|TRBJ1-1
CASSTGTLNTEAFF
TGCGCCAGCAGCACCGGGACATTAAACACTGAAGCTTTCTTT
>-|TRBD1|TRBV18|TRBJ1-2
CASSLGQGIPHF
TGTGCCAGCTCACTCGGACAGGGTATCCCTCATTTC
>few|-|TRBV7-9|TRBJ1-5
CASSSNGQPQHF
TGTGCCAGCAGCTCCAACGGGCAGCCCCAGCATTTT
>few|-|TRBV7-6|TRBJ1-1
CASSLSVNTEAFF
TGTGCCAGCAGCTTAAGTGTGAACACTGAAGCTTTCTTT
>few|TRBD1|TRBV7-2|TRBJ1-2
CASSLTGSSYGYTF
TGTGCCAGCAGCTTGACAGGGAGTAGCTATGGCTACACCTTC
>few|TRBD1|TRBV29-1|TRBJ2-7
CSARDRGRRPYEQYF
TGCAGCGCCCGGGACAGGGGGCGTAGGCCCTACGAGCAGTACTTC
>-|TRBD1|TRBV5-6|TRBJ1-6
CASSSGLTGGQGYSPLHF
TGTGCCAGCAGCTCCGGGCTGACAGGGGGACAGGGGTATTCACCCCTCCACTTT
>-|-|TRBV30|TRBJ1-1
CAWSALETSAEAFF
TGTGCCTGGAGTGCCTTAGAGACTTCAGCTGAAGCTTTCTTT
>-|TRBD2|TRBV18|TRBJ2-5
CASSWRGALETQYF
TGTGCCAGCTCTTGGCGGGGGGCTTTGGAGACCCAGTACTTC
>many|-|TRBV2|TRBJ1-6
CASSSLGGNSPLHF
TGTGCCAGCAGCTCATTAGGGGGAAATTCACCCCTCCACTTT
>few|TRBD1|TRBV19|TRBJ2-5
CASTIGGTGGVETQYF
TGTGCCAGTACCATTGGGGGGACAGGGGGCGTTGAGACCCAGTACTTC
>-|TRBD1|TRBV6-1|TRBJ2-7
CASSEGPGGTPYEQYF
TGTGCCAGCAGTGAGGGGCCAGGGGGAACCCCCTACGAGCAGTACTTC
>-|-|TRBV7-2|TRBJ2-1
CASSLSPARNEQFF
TGTGCCAGCAGCTTAAGTCCAGCGAGGAATGAGCAGTTCTTC
>few|-|TRBV9|TRBJ2-3
CASSVGPGADTQYF
TGTGCCAGCAGCGTAGGCCCCGGAGCAGATACGCAGTATTTT
>-|TRBD2|TRBV4-2|TRBJ2-3
CASSQGAYQLAGVTDTQYF
TGTGCCAGCAGCCAAGGGGCCTACCAACTAGCGGGGGTGACGGATACGCAGTATTTT
>few|TRBD1|TRBV5-1|TRBJ1-2
CASSTTGTVLDYGYTF
TGCGCCAGCAGCACCACCGGGACAGTCTTAGACTATGGCTACACCTTC
>-|TRBD1|TRBV7-2|TRBJ1-1
CASSPGGMNTEAFF
TGTGCCAGCAGCCCAGGGGGCATGAACACTGAAGCTTTCTTT
>once|-|TRBV2|TRBJ1-1
CASSDDTGTEAFF
TGTGCCAGCAGTGACGACACAGGGACTGAAGCTTTCTTT
>-|-|TRBV7-3|TRBJ2-3
CASSLSPGSTDTQYF
TGTGCCAGCAGCTTGAGTCCGGGGAGCACAGATACGCAGTATTTT
>many|TRBD2|TRBV10-3|TRBJ2-5
CASQLAGEETQYF
TGTGCCAGCCAACTAGCGGGGGAAGAGACCCAGTACTTC
>-|-|TRBV6-5|TRBJ1-2
CASSQTGQWGYTF
TGTGCCAGCAGTCAAACCGGACAGTGGGGCTACACCTTC
>-|-|TRBV11-2|TRBJ2-3
CASSLDLAGLNTQYF
TGTGCCAGCAGCTTAGATCTGGCAGGACTAAATACGCAGTATTTT
>-|-|TRBV29-1|TRBJ1-1
CSVEGSHTEAFF
TGCAGCGTTGAAGGGTCGCACACTGAAGCTTTCTTT
>many|TRBD2|TRBV6-5|TRBJ2-1
CASSYSFTSGEQFF
TGTGCCAGCAGTTACTCGTTTACTAGCGGCGAGCAGTTCTTC
>-|TRBD2|TRBV5-6|TRBJ2-1
CASSGLAGGPSSYNEQFF
TGTGCCAGCAGTGGACTAGCGGGGGGGCCGAGCTCCTACAATGAGCAGTTCTTC
>few|TRBD1|TRBV5-1|TRBJ2-4
CASSETGGSNIQYF
TGCGCCAGCAGCGAGACAGGGGGATCAAACATTCAGTACTTC
>-|TRBD1|TRBV7-2|TRBJ2-7
CASSPLTGGASYEQYF
TGTGCCAGCAGCCCATTGACAGGGGGCGCCTCCTACGAGCAGTACTTC
>-|-|TRBV9|TRBJ2-7
CASSSGLPSSYEQYF
TGTGCCAGCAGCTCTGGACTTCCCAGCTCCTACGAGCAGTACTTC
>-|-|TRBV7-9|TRBJ1-2
CASSPASGPSLGYTF
TGTGCCAGCAGCCCTGCGTCAGGGCCCTCCTTAGGCTACACCTTC
>few|TRBD2|TRBV19|TRBJ2-1
CASSIRLANEQFF
TGTGCCAGTAGTATCCGACTAGCTAATGAGCAGTTCTTC
>many|TRBD1|TRBV30|TRBJ1-1
CAWGGQREAFF
TGTGCCTGGGGGGGACAGCGTGAAGCTTTCTTT
>few|-|TRBV7-2|TRBJ1-1
CASSSHINTEAFF
TGTGCCAGCAGCTCTCACATAAACACTGAAGCTTTCTTT
>-|TRBD1|TRBV5-6|TRBJ2-7
CASSGPRDRETYEQYF
TGTGCCAGCAGCGGGCCCCGGGACAGGGAAACCTACGAGCAGTACTTC
>-|-|TRBV29-1|TRBJ2-2
CSVEISGKNTGELFF
TGCAGCGTTGAAATTAGTGGGAAGAACACCGGGGAGCTGTTTTTT
>-|-|TRBV5-1|TRBJ1-1
CASAPDPQGNTEAFF
TGCGCCAGCGCACCCGACCCCCAAGGGAACACTGAAGCTTTCTTT
>few|-|TRBV6-5|TRBJ2-4
CASSYSTGTTGWYF
TGTGCCAGCAGTTACTCCACCGGGACCACTGGGTGGTACTTC
>few|TRBD1|TRBV5-1|TRBJ1-5
CASSLEGAWNQPQHF
TGCGCCAGCAGCTTGGAGGGGGCTTGGAATCAGCCCCAGCATTTT
>-|TRBD1|TRBV5-8|TRBJ2-1
CASSLDSGGTNEQFF
TGTGCCAGCAGCTTGGATTCAGGGGGCACGAATGAGCAGTTCTTC
>-|TRBD1|TRBV4-2|TRBJ2-5
CASSQGKVGGGETQYF
TGTGCCAGCAGCCAGGGGAAGGTAGGGGGCGGGGAGACCCAGTACTTC
>few|-|TRBV11-2|TRBJ2-5
CASSLGVQRETQYF
TGTGCCAGCAGCTTAGGTGTGCAGCGAGAGACCCAGTACTTC
>once|TRBD2|TRBV7-2|TRBJ2-3
CASSLSLTSGGVTDTQYF
TGTGCCAGCAGCTTGAGCCTGACTAGCGGGGGAGTCACAGATACGCAGTATTTT
>-|TRBD2|TRBV18|TRBJ2-3
CASSPSTSGGWDTQYF
TGTGCCAGCTCACCATCGACTAGCGGGGGTTGGGATACGCAGTATTTT
>many|TRBD1|TRBV30|TRBJ2-7
CAWSNPGQGGNEQYF
TGTGCCTGGAGTAACCCGGGACAGGGGGGTAACGAGCAGTACTTC
>-|TRBD1|TRBV5-1|TRBJ2-5
CASSPDRVETQYF
TGCGCCAGCAGCCCCGACAGGGTGGAGACCCAGTACTTC
>few|-|TRBV29-1|TRBJ2-6
CSVEWARGLIGANVLTF
TGCAGCGTTGAATGGGCTAGAGGGTTAATTGGGGCCAACGTCCTGACTTTC
>many|-|TRBV27|TRBJ2-5
CASNVASETQYF
TGTGCCAGCAATGTAGCCTCGGAGACCCAGTACTTC
>many|TRBD1|TRBV30|TRBJ1-1
CAWSRTGRGNTEAFF
TGTGCCTGGAGTCGGACAGGGAGAGGGAACACTGAAGCTTTCTTT
>few|-|TRBV4-1|TRBJ2-7
CASSLTGTDDSYEQYF
TGCGCCAGCAGCCTCACCGGTACCGACGATTCCTACGAGCAGTACTTC
>few|-|TRBV28|TRBJ1-2
CASSFFDSNYGYTF
TGTGCCAGCAGTTTTTTCGACAGCAACTATGGCTACACCTTC
>many|-|TRBV28|TRBJ2-7
CASSLFKDEQYF
TGTGCCAGCAGTTTGTTTAAGGACGAGCAGTACTTC
>-|TRBD2|TRBV11-3|TRBJ2-1
CASSLAGGPLDEQFF
TGTGCCAGCAGCTTAGCGGGGGGTCCCCTGGATGAGCAGTTCTTC
>-|-|TRBV27|TRBJ2-5
CASSPGPEGLRGTQYF
TGTGCCAGCAGTCCAGGGCCGGAGGGTCTCCGGGGGACCCAGTACTTC